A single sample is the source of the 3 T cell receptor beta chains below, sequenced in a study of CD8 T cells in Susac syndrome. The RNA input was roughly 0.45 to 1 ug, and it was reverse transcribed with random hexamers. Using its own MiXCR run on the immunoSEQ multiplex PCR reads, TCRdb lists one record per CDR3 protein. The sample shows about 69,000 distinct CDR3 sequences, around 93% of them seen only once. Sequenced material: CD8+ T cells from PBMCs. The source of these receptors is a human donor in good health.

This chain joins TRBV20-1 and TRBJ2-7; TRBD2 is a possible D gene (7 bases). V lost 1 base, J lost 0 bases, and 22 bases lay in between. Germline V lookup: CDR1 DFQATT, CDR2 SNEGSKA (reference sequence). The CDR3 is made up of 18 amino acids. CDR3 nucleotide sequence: TGCAGTGCTAGAGTTGGCCCCAGGGGTAGCGGGCACTCCTACGAGCAGTACTTC. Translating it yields CSARVGPRGSGHSYEQYF.

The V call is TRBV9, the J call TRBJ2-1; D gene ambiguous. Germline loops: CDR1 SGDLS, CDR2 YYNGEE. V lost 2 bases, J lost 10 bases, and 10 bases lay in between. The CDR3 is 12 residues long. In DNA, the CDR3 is TGTGCCAGCAGCGTCACACCATACGAGCAGTTCTTC. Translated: CASSVTPYEQFF.

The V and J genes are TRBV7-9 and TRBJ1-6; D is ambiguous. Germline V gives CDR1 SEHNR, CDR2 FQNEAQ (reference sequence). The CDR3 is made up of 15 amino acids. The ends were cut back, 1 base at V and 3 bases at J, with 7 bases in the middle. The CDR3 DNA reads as TGTGCCAGCAGCTTAGACGCCGACTATAATTCACCCCTCCACTTT. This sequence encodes CASSLDADYNSPLHF.